This is a list of T cell receptor beta chains from one sample in a study of blood T cell repertoires in COVID-19. Measured with immunoSEQ multiplex PCR; TCRdb has only the in-frame clones, and not every one. Of 200,000 to 250,000 clones listed, 85% to 90% were seen once; the top ten hold roughly 2.5%. Sequenced input: peripheral blood. The receptors stem from a man younger than 40 with COVID-19, enrolled during active disease. The CDR3 runs from the conserved cysteine through the conserved F or W. A D gene is named only where the DNA matches it firmly. Not every row has a clone size; where given, it reads once, few, many or a size class.

cdr3_aa cdr3_nt v_call d_call clone_size j_call
CATSRVSPGQASSNQPQHF TGTGCCACCAGCAGAGTCTCCCCGGGACAGGCCTCAAGCAATCAGCCCCAGCATTTT TRBV15 TRBD1 . TRBJ1-5
CASSSLAYYNEQFF TGTGCCAGTAGTTCACTAGCGTACTACAATGAGCAGTTCTTC TRBV19 TRBD2 few TRBJ2-1
CASSLSPVYEQYF TGTGCCAGCAGTTTAAGCCCCGTCTACGAGCAGTACTTC TRBV27 . . TRBJ2-7
CASSQGMAVSNQPQHF TGTGCCAGCAGCCAAGGAATGGCTGTTAGCAATCAGCCCCAGCATTTT TRBV3-1/TRBV3-2 . . TRBJ1-5
CASTQQGDTQYF TGTGCCAGTACCCAACAGGGGGATACGCAGTATTTT TRBV19 TRBD1 . TRBJ2-3
CASSLGQGYLHGYTF TGCGCCAGCAGCTTGGGACAGGGTTACTTGCATGGCTACACCTTC TRBV5-1 TRBD1 . TRBJ1-2
CASSVTPGAGELFF TGTGCCAGCAGCGTAACTCCAGGGGCCGGGGAGCTGTTTTTT TRBV9 . . TRBJ2-2
CAIRGTGDTEAFF TGTGCCATCAGGGGAACAGGGGACACTGAAGCTTTCTTT TRBV10-3 TRBD1 . TRBJ1-1
CASSPRRETDTQYF TGTGCCAGCAGCCCGAGGAGGGAGACAGATACGCAGTATTTT TRBV11-2 . . TRBJ2-3
CASSLVAGGYGYTF TGTGCCAGCAGCTTAGTTGCGGGGGGCTATGGCTACACCTTC TRBV11-2 . . TRBJ1-2
CASSVVGLADNEQFF TGTGCCAGCAGCGTAGTAGGACTAGCGGACAATGAGCAGTTCTTC TRBV9 TRBD2 . TRBJ2-1
CASRHQGVGGNTIYF TGTGCCAGCAGACATCAGGGCGTTGGTGGAAACACCATATATTTT TRBV3-1/TRBV3-2 . . TRBJ1-3
CASSPYAGTGLGNTIYF TGCGCCAGCAGCCCCTACGCCGGGACAGGGTTGGGAAACACCATATATTTT TRBV4-1 TRBD1 . TRBJ1-3
CATTSTTTGELFF TGTGCCACCACTTCAACTACTACCGGGGAGCTGTTTTTT TRBV24-1 . . TRBJ2-2
CASARQGSYEQYF TGTGCCAGCGCGAGACAGGGCTCCTACGAGCAGTACTTC TRBV5-6 TRBD1 . TRBJ2-7
CASSRFRGLMNTEAFF TGTGCCAGTAGTAGATTTAGGGGGCTCATGAACACTGAAGCTTTCTTT TRBV19 TRBD1 . TRBJ1-1
CASSFNPTGLVDSPLHF TGTGCCAGCAGCTTTAATCCGACAGGGTTGGTAGATTCACCCCTCCACTTT TRBV11-2 TRBD1 . TRBJ1-6
CASSPNLSSGNTIYF TGTGCCAGCTCACCTAACCTTAGCTCTGGAAACACCATATATTTT TRBV18 . . TRBJ1-3
CASSFEVSSWFYGYTF TGTGCCAGCAGCTTTGAGGTCTCTTCCTGGTTCTATGGCTACACCTTC TRBV7-9 . . TRBJ1-2
CASSQNRGLGNTIYF TGTGCCAGCAGCCAAAACAGGGGACTTGGAAACACCATATATTTT TRBV6-5 TRBD1 . TRBJ1-3
CASSRETGWNTEAFF TGTGCCAGTAGTCGTGAGACAGGCTGGAACACTGAAGCTTTCTTT TRBV19 . . TRBJ1-1
CATSDSGQLRPTEAFF TGTGCCACCAGTGATTCCGGACAGTTAAGGCCCACTGAAGCTTTCTTT TRBV24-1 . . TRBJ1-1
CASSHGVRNYDYGYTF TGTGCCAGCAGCCACGGGGTAAGAAACTATGACTATGGCTACACCTTC TRBV4-2 . once TRBJ1-2
CASSFILAAEKETQYF TGTGCCAGCAGCTTCATCCTAGCGGCGGAAAAAGAGACCCAGTACTTC TRBV2 TRBD2 few TRBJ2-5
CASSVAGTGELFF TGTGCCAGCAGCGTAGCAGGGACCGGGGAGCTGTTTTTT TRBV9 . . TRBJ2-2
CASSYESLGGVDEQYF TGTGCCAGCAGTTACGAATCTCTAGGGGGTGTGGATGAGCAGTACTTC TRBV6-5 . . TRBJ2-7
CASCRSGGGGYSPLHF TGCGCCAGCTGTCGGTCTGGGGGCGGGGGGTATTCACCCCTCCACTTT TRBV5-1 . . TRBJ1-6
CASSIGGSDVTPGNTIYF TGTGCCAGTAGTATCGGAGGATCGGACGTAACCCCTGGAAACACCATATATTTT TRBV19 . . TRBJ1-3
CASSQTGPTGELFF TGTGCCAGTAGTCAAACAGGGCCCACCGGGGAGCTGTTTTTT TRBV19 . . TRBJ2-2
CASSLPGGPVFF TGTGCCAGTAGTCTCCCGGGGGGCCCTGTATTCTTC TRBV19 . . TRBJ2-7
CASSVGDSGGVYEQYF TGTGCCAGCAGCGTAGGCGATAGCGGAGGCGTATACGAGCAGTACTTC TRBV9 . . TRBJ2-7
CASRPDPGQSAEQFF TGTGCCAGCAGACCCGATCCGGGACAATCGGCGGAGCAGTTCTTC TRBV7-2 . . TRBJ2-1
CASSTSGQGRAGELFF TGTGCCAGCAGCACCTCAGGACAGGGGAGGGCCGGGGAGCTGTTTTTT TRBV7-3 TRBD1 . TRBJ2-2
CASSLAQNTEAFF TGTGCCAGCAGCTTAGCACAGAACACTGAAGCTTTCTTT TRBV7-2 . . TRBJ1-1